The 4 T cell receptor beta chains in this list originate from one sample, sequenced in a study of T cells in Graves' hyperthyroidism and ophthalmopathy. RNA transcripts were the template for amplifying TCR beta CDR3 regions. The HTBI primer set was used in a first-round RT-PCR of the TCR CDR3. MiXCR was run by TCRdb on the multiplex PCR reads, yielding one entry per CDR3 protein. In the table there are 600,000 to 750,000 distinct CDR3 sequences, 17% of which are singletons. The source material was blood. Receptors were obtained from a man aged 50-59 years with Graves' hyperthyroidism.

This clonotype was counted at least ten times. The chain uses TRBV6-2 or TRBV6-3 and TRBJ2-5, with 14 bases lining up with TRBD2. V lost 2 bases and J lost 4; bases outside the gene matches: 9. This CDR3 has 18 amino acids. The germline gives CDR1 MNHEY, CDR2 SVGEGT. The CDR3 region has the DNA TGTGCCAGCAGTTACCCGGGACTAGCGGGAGTTCCCATAGAGACCCAGTACTTC. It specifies CASSYPGLAGVPIETQYF.

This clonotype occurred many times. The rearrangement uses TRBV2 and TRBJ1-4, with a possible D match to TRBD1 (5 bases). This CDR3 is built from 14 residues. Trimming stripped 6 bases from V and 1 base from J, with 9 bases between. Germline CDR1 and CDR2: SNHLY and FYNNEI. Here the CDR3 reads CASRPDRTNEKLFF. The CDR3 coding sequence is TGTGCCAGCAGACCCGACAGAACTAATGAAAAACTGTTTTTT.

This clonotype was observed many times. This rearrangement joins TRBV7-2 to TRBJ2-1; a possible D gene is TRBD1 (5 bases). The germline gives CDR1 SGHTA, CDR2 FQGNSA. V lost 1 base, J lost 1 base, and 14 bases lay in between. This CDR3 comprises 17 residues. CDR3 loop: CASSLGGAGLSYNEQFF. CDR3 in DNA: TGTGCCAGCAGCTTAGGGGGCGCAGGTCTTTCCTACAATGAGCAGTTCTTC.

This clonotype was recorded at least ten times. The CDR3 DNA follows: TGCGCCAGCAGCTCAGGACAGGGGGTTCAACAAGAGACCCAGTACTTC. Encoded protein: CASSSGQGVQQETQYF. This chain links TRBV5-1 with TRBJ2-5; 10 bases match TRBD1. Germline values: CDR1 SGHRS, CDR2 YFSETQ. The J segment lost 2 bases and the V segment lost 3 bases, leaving 7 bases of the junction unmatched. The length of the CDR3 is 16 residues.